The present T cell receptor beta chain was sequenced within a study of blood T cell repertoires in COVID-19. Study-wide background: The cDNA or gDNA used as material had been derived from T cells, B-cell-depleted T cells, or PBMCs.

Germline CDR1 SEHNR, CDR2 FQNEAQ (reference sequence). V lost 6 bases and J lost 1; bases outside the gene matches: 8. The CDR3 is made up of 16 amino acids. Per the study methods: The authors estimated nucleated cell counts from reference gene primer amplification. Here immunoSEQ multiplex PCR was the method, and the copy in TCRdb shows in-frame clones only, minus some. For V, J and clone size, that table is used; D and trimming come from the DNA. Among around 100,000 clones listed, around 84% were seen once. The chain recombines TRBV7-9 with TRBJ2-2, with TRBD1 identical over 7 bases. This sequence originates from a man aged 35 to 55 with acute or convalescent COVID-19. The sequencing sample was made of peripheral blood. The CDR3 DNA reads as TGTGCCAGCAGAAAGATGGGACAGAAGAACACCGGGGAGCTGTTTTTT. Protein product: CASRKMGQKNTGELFF.